The T cell receptor (beta chain) under discussion was sequenced for a study of blood T cell repertoires in COVID-19. Study overall: T cells, B-cell-depleted T cells, or PBMCs supplied cDNA or gDNA.

Original methodology: Reference gene primers were amplified, and this amplification served to estimate nucleated cell counts. Sequencing was performed with immunoSEQ multiplex PCR; in TCRdb, only in-frame clones are kept and a portion is missing. The V and J calls and the clone size are those of that table, but D and trimming were determined from the DNA. The sample has about 120,000 clones; 80% to 90% are singletons. Germline V CDR1 and CDR2: MGHDK, SYGVNS. V trimming: 8 bases; J trimming: 2 bases; junction bases outside the gene matches: 6. The CDR3 has 13 residues. The receptor's source is a man between 65 and 79 years old with active or convalescent COVID-19. The chain couples TRBV25-1 to TRBJ2-7, with 7 bases that match TRBD1. Material for sequencing was peripheral blood. CDR3 residues: CASGDRRTYEQYF. The CDR3 DNA sequence: TGTGCCAGCGGGGACAGAAGAACCTACGAGCAGTACTTC.